These 23 T cell receptor beta chains came from one sample sequenced in a study of CD8 T cells in ankylosing spondylitis. Each CDR3 protein is one row after TCRdb ran MiXCR on the 5' RACE reads. The sample gives 200,000 to 250,000 distinct CDR3 sequences, roughly 8.2% of which show up once; 4.8% is in the top ten. Sequencing input: blood, either unsorted or a sorted T cell fraction (not recorded which). These receptors all stem from a female donor with ankylosing spondylitis or in good health (not recorded which).

In this sample, this clonotype turned up many times. This chain links TRBV24-1 with TRBJ2-3; 8 bases align to TRBD2. This CDR3 spans 16 amino acids. In germline, CDR1 is KGHDR, CDR2 SFDVKD. V lost 3 bases to trimming and J lost 4 bases; unmatched junction nucleotides: 8. The CDR3 here is CATSDIGTSGSDTQYF. The CDR3, as DNA: TGTGCCACCAGTGATATCGGAACTAGCGGTTCAGATACGCAGTATTTT.

This clonotype was detected ten times or more. This rearrangement joins TRBV12-3 or TRBV12-4 to TRBJ1-5, with 8 bases matching TRBD1. J was trimmed by 5 bases and V by 6 bases; bases with no gene match: 6. The CDR3 runs to 14 residues. Here the CDR3 DNA reads TGTGCCAGCAGCCGAGGACAGGGACATCAGCCCCAGCATTTT. It yields the protein CASSRGQGHQPQHF.

This clonotype appeared many times. The chain joins TRBV2 to TRBJ2-1; D unresolved. V was shortened by 7 bases and J by 9 bases, with 10 bases between the two germline ends. The CDR3 runs to 11 residues. Germline V gene sequence: CDR1 SNHLY, CDR2 FYNNEI. The CDR3 DNA reads TGTGCCAGCAAGTCACAACCTGAGCAGTTCTTC. It is translated as CASKSQPEQFF.

This clonotype showed up many times. The chain's CDR3 is CASSLGQEGYEQYF. The CDR3 DNA is TGTGCCAGCAGCTTGGGTCAAGAGGGCTACGAGCAGTACTTC. V and J are TRBV7-9 and TRBJ2-7, with D perhaps TRBD2 (5 bases). The ends were cut back, 3 bases at V and 3 bases at J, with 12 bases in the middle. The CDR3 has 14 amino acids. Germline CDR1 and CDR2: SEHNR and FQNEAQ (reference sequence).

This clonotype was picked up many times. The rearrangement links TRBV12-3 or TRBV12-4 to TRBJ1-3, with D uncertain. V dropped 6 bases and J dropped 1 base, with 1 base sitting between them. CDR3 length: 11 amino acids. The chain's CDR3 is CASRSGNTIYF. DNA of the CDR3: TGTGCCAGCAGATCTGGAAACACCATATATTTT.

This clonotype has at least ten counts. The genes are TRBV3-1 and TRBJ1-2; 7 positions match TRBD1. This CDR3 is 13 amino acids long. V was pared by 3 bases and J by 4 bases, with 2 bases of the junction left unmatched. Germline V lookup: CDR1 LGHDT, CDR2 YNNKEL (reference sequence). The CDR3 sequence: CASSHKGAYGYTF. In nucleotides, the CDR3 is TGTGCCAGCAGCCATAAGGGGGCCTATGGCTACACCTTC.

Many counts were recorded for this clonotype. It is unclear where the CDR3 begins or ends on the DNA, so no DNA is shown, and the CDR3 is as TCRdb lists it. The V gene is TRBV2, the J gene TRBJ2-1; the DNA was not used to check the table's D call, TRBD2. The CDR3 length equals 16 residues, ends included. Germline V gene sequence: CDR1 SNHLY, CDR2 FYNNEI. The CDR3 reads CASSDWASGSSSATFF.

This sequence joins TRBV18 and TRBJ2-3, with 9 bases lining up with TRBD1. Germline V gives CDR1 KGHSH, CDR2 LQKENI. The CDR3 sequence is 16 residues long. After removal of 4 bases from V and 3 bases from J, the junction contained 8 bases not matched to a gene. CDR3 coding DNA: TGTGCCAGCTCACACGGATCGGGACAGGGTACAGATACGCAGTATTTT. This sequence encodes CASSHGSGQGTDTQYF. The variable domain in full, with the rest retrieved from reference TRBV18 and TRBJ2-3, is NAGVMQNPRHLVRRRGQEARLRCSPMKGHSHVYWYRQLPEEGLKFMVYLQKENIIDESGMPKERFSAEFPKEGPSILRIQQVVRGDSAAYFCASSHGSGQGTDTQYFGPGTRLTVL.

In its sample, this clonotype was seen many times. The gene calls are TRBV20-1 and TRBJ2-3; D tentatively fits TRBD1 or TRBD2 (6 bases each). From germline, CDR1 is DFQATT and CDR2 SNEGSKA (reference sequence). The CDR3 runs to 16 residues. The V end was cut by 0 bases, the J end by 4 bases, with 17 bases between. The CDR3 sequence is CSARDGVGGLPDTQYF. CDR3 nucleotide sequence: TGCAGTGCTAGAGATGGCGTGGGGGGCCTGCCAGATACGCAGTATTTT.

This clonotype was observed once. This sequence may be a read error, since a much larger clone differs from it by one base. The gene calls are TRBV5-5 and TRBJ1-3; D perhaps matches TRBD1 (6 bases). CDR1 and CDR2 (germline): SGHKS, YYEKEE (reference sequence). This CDR3 region has 18 residues. The CDR3 nucleotides are TGTGTCAGCAGCTTTTTTGGATGGGGGCACAGGCCTGGAAACACCATATATTTT. Translated, it gives CVSSFFGWGHRPGNTIYF.

This chain uses TRBV6-2 or TRBV6-3 with TRBJ2-6; D is unresolved. V lost 2 bases and J 0 bases, leaving 5 bases between the germline ends. Germline V gene lookup returns CDR1 MNHEY and CDR2 SVGEGT. The CDR3 length is 15 residues. The CDR3 sequence: CASSYGLSGANVLTF. The CDR3 nucleotides read TGTGCCAGCAGTTACGGGCTCTCTGGGGCCAACGTCCTGACTTTC.

Worth noting for this clonotype: With a much larger clone just one base away, this may be a read error. The chain recombines TRBV27 with TRBJ2-7, with unresolved D. Germline V gene lookup returns CDR1 MNHEY and CDR2 SMNVEV (reference sequence). This CDR3 has 13 residues. CDR3: CASSLVPAYEQCF. Written as DNA, the CDR3 is TGTGCCAGCAGTTTAGTGCCAGCCTACGAGCAGTGCTTC.

V usage is TRBV7-2 and J usage is TRBJ2-7; D remains unclear. The V end was cut by 5 bases, the J end by 6 bases, with 11 bases between. This CDR3 comprises 12 residues. Germline V lookup: CDR1 SGHTA, CDR2 FQGNSA. The CDR3 reads CASSPLWPEQYF. CDR3 DNA: TGTGCCAGCAGCCCCCTATGGCCCGAGCAGTACTTC.

This clonotype was detected many times. CDR3 DNA sequence: TGTGCCAGCTCGTGGGGGTCGGGCACAGATACGCAGTATTTT. The encoded protein is CASSWGSGTDTQYF. The chain is built from TRBV2 and TRBJ2-3; the D call may be TRBD1 or TRBD2 (5 bases each). The CDR3 is made up of 14 amino acids. V was clipped by 8 bases and J by 1 base, with 13 bases between them. Germline V lookup: CDR1 SNHLY, CDR2 FYNNEI.

The chain joins TRBV5-5 to TRBJ2-5; no reliable D call. This CDR3 spans 14 amino acids. Germline V lookup: CDR1 SGHKS, CDR2 YYEKEE (reference sequence). V lost 0 bases and J 1 base, leaving 7 bases between the germline ends. CDR3 in DNA: TGTGCCAGCAGCTTGGGCGAGACCCAAGAGACCCAGTACTTC. Its protein is CASSLGETQETQYF.

This clonotype was seen many times. V and J are TRBV5-1 and TRBJ1-3, with D unresolved. The CDR3 loop spans 15 amino acids. V shed 0 bases and J shed 2 bases, with 9 bases lying between them. CDR1 is SGHRS and CDR2 is YFSETQ in the germline V gene. CDR3 protein: CASSLDLGTGNTIYF. CDR3 DNA sequence: TGCGCCAGCAGCTTGGATCTGGGGACTGGAAACACCATATATTTT.

This clonotype was observed many times. The CDR3 region is CASSQLKDSGNTIYF. In DNA, the CDR3 is TGTGCCAGCAGCCAGTTGAAAGACTCTGGAAACACCATATATTTT. This chain joins TRBV14 and TRBJ1-3; D not certain. The V and J ends lost 3 bases and 0 bases respectively, with 9 bases between them. Germline CDR1 and CDR2: SGHDN and FVKESK. There are 15 residues in the CDR3. The whole variable domain, remainder taken from reference TRBV14 and TRBJ1-3, is EAGVTQFPSHSVIEKGQTVTLRCDPISGHDNLYWYRRVMGKEIKFLLHFVKESKQDESGMPNNRFLAERTGGTYSTLKVQPAELEDSGVYFCASSQLKDSGNTIYFGEGSWLTVV.

The table lists this clonotype with many counts. This chain joins TRBV6-2 or TRBV6-3 and TRBJ2-4; 13 nucleotides line up with TRBD2. The CDR3 loop spans 16 amino acids. V was pared by 2 bases and J by 4 bases, with 2 bases of the junction left unmatched. Germline values: CDR1 MNHEY, CDR2 SVGEGT. The CDR3 DNA follows: TGTGCCAGCAGTTACCCGGGACTAGCGGGAAAAAACATTCAGTACTTC. Translation gives CASSYPGLAGKNIQYF.

The chain has TRBV12-3 or TRBV12-4 and TRBJ2-2, with D maybe TRBD2 (5 bases). V shed 5 bases and J shed 8 bases, with 12 bases lying between them. This CDR3 comprises 13 residues. CDR3 coding DNA: TGTGCCAGCAGTCCCCAGAGGGCGGGGGAGCTGTTTTTT. Translation: CASSPQRAGELFF.

This clonotype was seen repeatedly, ten times or more. The chain employs TRBV7-8 and TRBJ2-2; TRBD1 aligns across 7 bases. The CDR3 consists of 15 residues. V lost 2 bases to trimming and J lost 7 bases; unmatched junction nucleotides: 7. Germline V CDR1 and CDR2: SGHVS, FQNEAQ. The CDR3 sequence is CASSLHRGKGGELFF. The CDR3 DNA is TGTGCCAGCAGCTTACACAGGGGAAAGGGCGGGGAGCTGTTTTTT.

This clonotype was seen only once. A read error may explain this, as a much larger clone is one base away. For the CDR3, the DNA is TGTGCCAGCAGTCGCCGAGAGGGTAGAAACGAGCAGCACTTC. Translated: CASSRREGRNEQHF. The gene calls are TRBV6-1 and TRBJ2-7; maybe TRBD2 (5 bases). The CDR3 consists of 14 residues. Germline assignment: CDR1 MNHNS and CDR2 SASEGT.

Ten or more counts support this clonotype. The V call is TRBV20-1, the J call TRBJ2-1, with a weak D call TRBD2 (5 bases). Between the trimmed V and J ends, which lost 7 bases and 10 bases, there was a span of 17 bases. Germline V lookup: CDR1 DFQATT, CDR2 SNEGSKA (reference sequence). The CDR3 is 12 amino acids. CDR3: CSGTLGYLEQFF. The CDR3 DNA reads as TGCAGTGGGACTCTAGGGTACTTGGAGCAGTTCTTC.

This clonotype was recorded at least ten times. CDR3 residues: CSAREAADYEKLFF. The CDR3 nucleotides read TGCAGTGCTAGAGAGGCAGCCGACTATGAAAAACTGTTTTTT. The chain employs TRBV20-1 and TRBJ1-4; D is ambiguous. In germline, CDR1 is DFQATT, CDR2 SNEGSKA (reference sequence). The CDR3 has 14 amino acids. V shed 0 bases and J shed 6 bases, with 11 bases lying between them.